This T cell receptor beta chain was found in a study of T cell responses to AZD1222 COVID-19 vaccine. In the study overall: Analysis merged second doses at about 4 or about 12 weeks. Broader study findings: Clonal diversity may have been underestimated in mostly white British donors. Baseline serostatus was positive in only six AZD1222 recipients. Variant regions that are unmutated are reportedly the target of nearly half of spike-specific TCRs.

TCRdb keeps only in-frame clones here, not all; method: immunoSEQ multiplex PCR. The sample lists 120,000 or so clones, approximately 84% occurring once. Notes on this clone: The antigen is not known.

The CDR3 extends over 13 amino acids. Trimming removed 3 bases at V and 2 bases at J, with 5 bases between. Per the germline V gene, CDR1 is SGHDN and CDR2 is FVKESK. The TCR was taken from an adult in good health. The sequencing here drew on peripheral blood, taken on day 0 of AZD1222 vaccination. The rearrangement joins TRBV14 to TRBJ2-1; D assignment may be TRBD1 or TRBD2 (5 bases each). In DNA form, the CDR3 reads TGTGCCAGCAGCCAGGGACCCTACAATGAGCAGTTCTTC. It is translated as CASSQGPYNEQFF.